One sample yielded the 32 T cell receptor beta chains listed below, sequenced in a study of Ad26.COV2.S vaccination and SARS-CoV-2 variants. Generated by immunoSEQ multiplex PCR, the TCRdb table keeps only in-frame clones and is missing some. In the table there are fewer than 500,000 clones, 75% to 90% of which are singletons. The sample's treatment: around 19 received Ad26.COV2.S at low or high dose, single or two shots; five or six received placebo; per-sample allocation not given. All samples were drawn on day 63, counting from the first vaccine or placebo injection. This specimen consisted of peripheral blood, obtained in a trial of Ad26.COV2.S vaccine versus placebo. The source is a person between 18 and 65 years old who received the Ad26.COV2.S COVID-19 vaccine or a placebo.

The chain recombines TRBV12-5 with TRBJ2-7; TRBD1 or TRBD2 may be the D gene (6 bases each). CDR1 is LGHNT, CDR2 FRNRAP, per germline. Trimming shortened V by 0 bases and J by 12 bases, and 18 bases separated the two germline ends. This CDR3 is 14 amino acids long. The CDR3 region has the DNA TGTGCTAGTGGTTTGGTACAGGAGGGATGCAGGGGGTACGTC. Translated: CASGLVQEGCRGYV.

CDR3 DNA sequence: TGTGCCACCAGTGAGCCCCTAGGGACAGGCAATGAGCAGTTCTTC. Its protein product is CATSEPLGTGNEQFF. The rearrangement uses TRBV24-1 and TRBJ2-1; 8 bases align to TRBD1. This CDR3 has 15 residues. Germline CDR1 and CDR2: KGHDR and SFDVKD. V was clipped by 4 bases and J by 6 bases; unmatched bases: 7.

The J gene is TRBJ2-3, the V gene TRBV29-1, with D perhaps assigned TRBD1 or TRBD2 (5 bases each). The CDR3 extends over 14 amino acids. Trimming removed 4 bases from V and 4 bases from J, with 15 bases in between. The germline V gene has CDR1 SQVTM and CDR2 ANQGSEA. CDR3 in amino acids: CSVVGVREADTQYF. The CDR3 DNA reads TGCAGCGTTGTGGGGGTTCGGGAAGCAGATACGCAGTATTTT.

The chain links TRBV27 to TRBJ1-5, with 8 bases fitting TRBD1. The CDR3 covers 16 residues. The germline CDR1 and CDR2 sequences are MNHEY and SMNVEV (reference sequence). The ends lost 4 bases at V and 4 bases at J; junction bases unmatched: 9. The chain's CDR3 is CASSSTDRGRNQPQHF. CDR3 DNA: TGTGCCAGCAGTTCAACCGACAGGGGAAGGAATCAGCCCCAGCATTTT.

CDR3 in amino acids: CSVSRGPTEAFF. In nucleotides, the CDR3 is TGCAGCGTTTCCAGGGGGCCCACTGAAGCTTTCTTT. The chain uses TRBV29-1 and TRBJ1-1; 8 nucleotides line up with TRBD1. In germline, CDR1 is SQVTM, CDR2 ANQGSEA. CDR3 size: 12 residues. Unmatched junction bases numbered 3, after V lost 5 bases and J lost 4 bases.

The rearrangement joins TRBV5-4 to TRBJ1-6, with 8 bases aligning to TRBD1. With V trimmed by 5 bases and J by 9 bases, 13 bases remained unmatched. Germline values: CDR1 SGHNT, CDR2 YYREEE (reference sequence). The CDR3 sequence is 16 residues long. CDR3 nucleotide sequence: TGTGCCAGCAGACTCCGACAGGGGACCCTAGGTTCACCCCTCCACTTT. This gives the protein CASRLRQGTLGSPLHF.

The chain employs TRBV4-3 and TRBJ1-1; TRBD1 agrees at 9 bases. Germline-derived CDR1 and CDR2 are LGHNA and YSLEER. The trim removed 2 bases at V and 3 bases at J, leaving 7 bases unmatched. CDR3 length equals 16 residues. CDR3 coding DNA: TGCGCCAGCAGCCAATTGACCGGGACAGGGTACACTGAAGCTTTCTTT. As protein: CASSQLTGTGYTEAFF.

V gene TRBV19 combines with J gene TRBJ1-1; 10 bases are shared with TRBD1. Germline CDR1 is LNHDA and CDR2 is SQIVND (reference sequence). The length of the CDR3 is 15 residues. The CDR3: CVFRVTGGRNTEAFF. The CDR3 region has the DNA TGTGTATTCAGGGTGACAGGGGGCAGGAACACTGAAGCTTTCTTT.

The chain couples TRBV30 to TRBJ2-7; D unresolved. The V end was cut by 4 bases, the J end by 6 bases, with 16 bases between. CDR1 is GTSNPN and CDR2 is SVGIG in the germline V gene (reference sequence). This CDR3 has 13 amino acids. The CDR3 reads CAWTPLSRGEQYF. CDR3 DNA: TGTGCCTGGACACCTTTAAGTCGAGGCGAGCAGTACTTC.

This CDR3 is CASSAGNQPQHF. CDR3 nucleotides: TGTGCCAGCTCAGCAGGAAATCAGCCCCAGCATTTT. The chain has TRBV18 and TRBJ1-5; D call uncertain. The germline V gene encodes CDR1 KGHSH and CDR2 LQKENI. The CDR3 contains 12 residues. V was clipped by 5 bases and J by 4 bases, with 6 bases between them.

The rearrangement joins TRBV6-5 to TRBJ1-6; tentatively, D is TRBD1 (5 bases). Germline V lookup: CDR1 MNHEY, CDR2 SVGAGI. The length of the CDR3 is 14 residues. The ends were cut back, 8 bases at V and 14 bases at J, with 22 bases in the middle. CDR3 amino acids: CASGQSGGSGALHF. The DNA for the CDR3 is TGTGCCAGCGGCCAGTCGGGGGGATCTGGAGCCCTCCACTTT.

The rearrangement uses TRBV5-1 and TRBJ1-5; D may be TRBD1 (5 bases). This CDR3 is built from 14 residues. V was trimmed by 0 bases and J by 2 bases, leaving 6 bases between them. The germline V gene encodes CDR1 SGHRS and CDR2 YFSETQ. The CDR3 sequence: CASSLGDGNQPQHF. The CDR3 bases are TGCGCCAGCAGCTTGGGGGACGGCAATCAGCCCCAGCATTTT. Based on the CDR3 plus reference TRBV5-1 and TRBJ1-5, the full variable domain is KAGVTQTPRYLIKTRGQQVTLSCSPISGHRSVSWYQQTPGQGLQFLFEYFSETQRNKGNFPGRFSGRQFSNSRSEMNVSTLELGDSALYLCASSLGDGNQPQHFGDGTRLSIL.

The chain has TRBV4-2 and TRBJ2-4; 7 positions match TRBD2. The CDR3 consists of 16 residues. CDR1 is LGHNA and CDR2 is YNFKEQ in the germline V gene. Trimming removed 0 bases from V and 4 bases from J; junction bases left unmatched: 6. This chain's CDR3 is CASSQDFGAGKNIQYF. The CDR3 coding sequence is TGTGCCAGCAGCCAAGATTTCGGAGCGGGAAAAAACATTCAGTACTTC.

The chain recombines TRBV24-1 with TRBJ2-1; 10 bases match TRBD2. The CDR3 spans 18 residues. V dropped 3 bases and J dropped 9; count of bases not matched to a gene: 16. Germline CDR1 reads KGHDR; CDR2 reads SFDVKD. The CDR3 is CATSDPGALAGAGFEQFF. Written as DNA, the CDR3 is TGTGCCACCAGTGATCCAGGTGCCCTAGCGGGAGCGGGCTTTGAGCAGTTCTTC.

The chain's CDR3 is CASSDPPNVGVSNQPQHF. DNA of the CDR3: TGCGCCAGCAGTGACCCACCCAACGTGGGGGTTAGCAATCAGCCCCAGCATTTT. This chain uses TRBV10-1 with TRBJ1-5; the D gene is possibly TRBD1 (5 bases). Germline loops: CDR1 WNHNN, CDR2 SYGVQD (reference sequence). CDR3 size: 18 residues. V was pared by 3 bases and J by 0 bases, with 18 bases between.

The chain links TRBV5-1 to TRBJ1-2; D call uncertain. The CDR3 is 15 residues long. Trimming took off 0 bases at V and 0 bases at J, with 9 bases between the two ends. CDR1 SGHRS and CDR2 YFSETQ come from the germline V gene. CDR3: CASSLVSGANYGYTF. CDR3 coding DNA: TGCGCCAGCAGCTTGGTATCCGGGGCTAACTATGGCTACACCTTC.

The chain is built from TRBV12-3 or TRBV12-4 and TRBJ2-7; D is unclear. The CDR3 has 13 amino acids. Trimming left V 2 bases short and J 6 bases short, with 11 bases between. The CDR3 here is CASSLYLPGEQYF. CDR3 DNA sequence: TGTGCCAGCAGTTTATATCTTCCTGGCGAGCAGTACTTC.

The sample holds one count of this clone. V and J are TRBV10-3 and TRBJ1-3; D is perhaps TRBD1 (5 bases). Germline V CDR1 and CDR2: ENHRY, SYGVKD. The CDR3 runs to 18 residues. V gave up 2 bases and J gave up 8 bases, with 25 bases separating them. The CDR3 coding sequence is TGTGCCATCAGTGAGACGGTCGGGCAGGGTGACAATGCAGACACCATATATTTT. This codes for CAISETVGQGDNADTIYF.

The rearrangement links TRBV13 to TRBJ2-2; no firm D call. The CDR3 loop spans 15 amino acids. CDR1 and CDR2 (germline): PRHDT, FYEKMQ (reference sequence). Trimming stripped 4 bases from V and 6 bases from J, with 15 bases between. Written as DNA, the CDR3 is TGTGCCAGCAGCTCGTTGGGCACGGTCGCCGGGGAGCTGTTTTTT. It translates to CASSSLGTVAGELFF.

The chain is built from TRBV6-5 and TRBJ2-5; TRBD1 might be the D (6 bases). The germline gives CDR1 MNHEY, CDR2 SVGAGI. V was shortened by 6 bases and J by 5 bases, with 13 bases between the two germline ends. This CDR3 is 13 amino acids long. Here the CDR3 DNA reads TGTGCCAGCAGCCTGGACAGTGAGGAGACCCAGTACTTC. Its protein product is CASSLDSEETQYF.

The chain recombines TRBV4-2 with TRBJ2-3, with TRBD2 matching over 8 bases. The CDR3 length is 15 residues. In germline, CDR1 is LGHNA, CDR2 YNFKEQ. J gave up 2 bases and V 0 bases, and 1 base lay outside the gene matches. CDR3 sequence: CASSQDGGATDTQYF. As DNA, the CDR3 is TGTGCCAGCAGCCAAGACGGGGGGGCCACAGATACGCAGTATTTT.

This chain connects TRBV6-6 to TRBJ1-1; D call uncertain. V lost 5 bases and J 0 bases, leaving 7 bases between the germline ends. The CDR3 spans 13 residues. Looked up from germline, CDR1 is MNHNY and CDR2 is SVGAGI (reference sequence). This CDR3 is CASSVNMNTEAFF. For the CDR3, the DNA is TGTGCCAGCAGTGTCAATATGAACACTGAAGCTTTCTTT.

The chain links TRBV19 to TRBJ2-7; 7 bases match TRBD2. The CDR3 has 14 amino acids. Trimming removed 7 bases from V and 2 bases from J; junction bases left unmatched: 8. CDR1 and CDR2 (germline): LNHDA, SQIVND (reference sequence). The CDR3 DNA sequence: TGTGCCAGTACCGCGAGGGAGGGGCCCTACGAGCAGTACTTC. This encodes CASTAREGPYEQYF. Together with reference TRBV19 and TRBJ2-7, the CDR3 gives the full variable domain: DGGITQSPKYLFRKEGQNVTLSCEQNLNHDAMYWYRQDPGQGLRLIYYSQIVNDFQKGDIAEGYSVSREKKESFPLTVTSAQKNPTAFYLCASTAREGPYEQYFGPGTRLTVT.

The chain recombines TRBV18 with TRBJ1-4; maybe TRBD1 (5 bases). Deletions cut 1 base from V and 8 bases from J, with 8 bases between. The CDR3 has 13 residues. Germline V gives CDR1 KGHSH, CDR2 LQKENI. The CDR3: CASSPRGTEKLFF. DNA for the CDR3: TGTGCCAGCTCACCACGGGGGACGGAAAAACTGTTTTTT.

The chain carries TRBV20-1 and TRBJ2-6; maybe TRBD1 (6 bases). The CDR3 is 17 residues long. Germline V gene sequence: CDR1 DFQATT, CDR2 SNEGSKA (reference sequence). V lost 3 bases and J lost 0, with 15 bases in between. This CDR3 is CSASRQGLRSGANVLTF. The CDR3, as DNA: TGCAGTGCTAGTCGGCAGGGGCTACGCTCTGGGGCCAACGTCCTGACTTTC.

CDR3 region: CASSDRFYEQYF. CDR3 bases: TGTGCCAGCAGTGACAGATTCTACGAGCAGTACTTC. The chain recombines TRBV12-3 or TRBV12-4 with TRBJ2-7; possibly TRBD1 for D (5 bases). V lost 5 bases, J lost 3 bases, and 8 bases lay in between. The CDR3 contains 12 residues.

This rearrangement joins TRBV27 to TRBJ2-5; 11 bases agree with TRBD2. The trim removed 5 bases at V and 5 bases at J, leaving 13 bases unmatched. There are 17 residues in the CDR3. CDR1 is MNHEY and CDR2 is SMNVEV in the germline V gene (reference sequence). The DNA for the CDR3 is TGTGCCAGCAGTCCGTCAGGACTAGCGGGTTTAGGGGAGACCCAGTACTTC. This gives the protein CASSPSGLAGLGETQYF.

This chain links TRBV9 with TRBJ2-1, with D possibly called TRBD1 or TRBD2 (5 bases each). The CDR3 has 16 residues. V was shortened by 1 base and J by 4 bases, with 15 bases between the two germline ends. Germline V gene lookup returns CDR1 SGDLS and CDR2 YYNGEE. The CDR3 sequence: CASSVLGVEVYNEQFF. The CDR3 DNA reads TGTGCCAGCAGCGTATTGGGGGTGGAGGTTTACAATGAGCAGTTCTTC.

This chain links TRBV5-4 with TRBJ1-2; D remains ambiguous. The CDR3 is made up of 13 amino acids. V lost 0 bases, J lost 4 bases, and 7 bases lay in between. The germline gives CDR1 SGHNT, CDR2 YYREEE (reference sequence). The CDR3 nucleotides are TGTGCCAGCAGCTTGGGCTCCGTCTATGGCTACACCTTC. It specifies CASSLGSVYGYTF.

V and J are TRBV5-4 and TRBJ2-3, with D unclear. Germline V lookup: CDR1 SGHNT, CDR2 YYREEE (reference sequence). Deletions cut 1 base from V and 0 bases from J, with 15 bases between. This CDR3 is 17 amino acids long. Written as DNA, the CDR3 is TGTGCCAGCAGCTTGCAGTCCGGTTACCCTAGCACAGATACGCAGTATTTT. Translating gives CASSLQSGYPSTDTQYF.

V and J are TRBV9 and TRBJ1-3; no reliable D call. CDR1 SGDLS and CDR2 YYNGEE come from the germline V gene. The CDR3 is 18 amino acids. V lost 0 bases, J lost 0 bases, and 16 bases lay in between. This CDR3 reads CASSVGGTTLSSGNTIYF. CDR3 sequence (DNA): TGTGCCAGCAGCGTAGGCGGAACAACCCTGAGCTCTGGAAACACCATATATTTT. The complete variable domain, with remaining parts taken from reference TRBV9 and TRBJ1-3, reads DSGVTQTPKHLITATGQRVTLRCSPRSGDLSVYWYQQSLDQGLQFLIQYYNGEERAKGNILERFSAQQFPDLHSELNLSSLELGDSALYFCASSVGGTTLSSGNTIYFGEGSWLTVV.

The rearrangement links TRBV28 to TRBJ2-7; D uncertain. Between the trimmed V and J ends, which lost 6 bases and 6 bases, there was a span of 12 bases. The CDR3 runs 12 residues. In germline, CDR1 is MDHEN, CDR2 SYDVKM. The CDR3 region has the DNA TGTGCCAGCAGCCCCGACTGGACCGAGCAGTACTTC. It translates to CASSPDWTEQYF.